This T cell receptor beta chain was recorded in a study of Graves' ophthalmopathy and Graves' hyperthyroidism listed by TCRdb under 2018. Background on the whole study: Peripheral blood was collected at initial diagnosis, prior to any treatment. TCR beta repertoire signatures were used to distinguish Graves' ophthalmopathy from Graves' hyperthyroidism and to predict progression to ophthalmopathy. In total, approximately 130 blood samples were TCR-sequenced: approximately 40 ophthalmopathy, over 70 hyperthyroidism and some 17 hyperthyroidism-to-ophthalmopathy patients. To explore V-J signatures distinguishing ophthalmopathy from hyperthyroidism, a discovery set of 100 patients (fewer than 45 ophthalmopathy, 55 to 60 stable hyperthyroidism) was enrolled. The independent validation cohort included some 19 hyperthyroidism patients plus 17 patients who later progressed from hyperthyroidism to ophthalmopathy. In five to seven hyperthyroidism patients, the T-cell repertoire of thyroid tissue was compared with the T-cell repertoire of blood. Following sample collection, hyperthyroidism patients were given methimazole at a starting dose of 30 mg daily, and ophthalmopathy patients were given high-dose intravenous methylprednisolone.

For repertoire sequencing, the TCR beta CDR3 regions were amplified from RNA transcripts. A first-round RT-PCR used HTBI primers with the Qiagen OneStep RT-PCR kit, followed by a second-round multiplex PCR, size selection and purification. Sequencing of the libraries was carried out on an Illumina HiSeq2000 in paired-end mode with 100 bp reads. The original methods were these. SOAPnuke was used for read processing, and reads with adapters, uncalled bases, a mean Phred below 15, or no exact constant-primer or identifier match were discarded. COPE v1.2.5 was used to merge the high-quality paired reads. Each unique nucleotide sequence was treated as a clonotype, and MiTCR v1.1 was used to align the clonotypes to the IMGT TRB V, D and J references. Analysis was restricted to V-J combinations with a frequency above 0.0001, which covered 99.2% of repertoires. A TCR clonal expansion and chaos score per V-J combination was defined as the ratio of F50 clonal expansion to chaos observed in the TCRdist matrix. Features were reduced by Welch's t-statistics and random forest to approximately 13 V-J combinations, which fed a naive Bayes classifier. Thyroid-blood repertoire similarity was quantified with the Morisita-Horn index. Through fastp at Q25 and MiXCR, TCRdb rebuilt clones from the public reads, retaining in-frame beta chains. For every CDR3 protein sequence, its rows merge into one entry that carries the most common genes and DNA. TCRdb assigned the V and J calls; the authors' analysis was not used. The sample yields hundreds of thousands of distinct CDR3 sequences; around 40% were counted once. The ten most abundant clones make up about 40% of the sample.

Ophthalmopathy patients were characterized by moderately to severely active disease, a Clinical Activity Score of at least 3, a NOSPECS grade of at least 4, and a disease duration under 3 months. Anyone with other autoimmune diseases, uncontrolled infections, pregnancy or lactation was excluded from the study. Clinical symptoms, serum thyroxine, TRAb, thyroid ultrasound and orbital computed tomography were used for diagnosis. PBMCs were isolated from 7.5 to 10 ml of fresh peripheral blood by Ficoll-Paque density gradient centrifugation. Trizol reagent was used to extract the total RNA, and its quality was then checked on an Agilent 2100 Bioanalyzer. Note on this clonotype: The antigen it binds to is not known. The sample holds no much larger clone one base away, and base qualities are not on file.

Taken from cysteine to phenylalanine, the CDR3 has 15 residues. Solely the CDR3 DNA is kept, with 45 bases framed from the first base. CDR1 and CDR2, looked up from the germline V gene, are SGHAT and FQNNGV. Trimming removed 5 bases from V and 7 bases from J, leaving 20 bases between the germline ends. What the study reported, not specific to this receptor: No statistical method was used to set the sample size in advance, and the investigators knew which group each participant was assigned to. Most of the expanded thyroid clonotypes with a frequency above 0.001 were also detected in blood, and it was suggested that the thyroid immune response may be reflected by blood repertoires. In validation, the model predicted ophthalmopathy progression with about 64% sensitivity and 72.22% specificity; more than ten predicted patients were CT-confirmed with GO in a median of approximately six months. The 13-signature model separated ophthalmopathy from stable hyperthyroidism with 85% to 90% sensitivity and just under 84% specificity in cross-validation, and 80%/75% in the test set.

The sequenced sample consisted of peripheral blood. This receptor chain uses TRBV11-2 and TRBJ2-5; the D gene is possibly TRBD1 or TRBD2, each agreeing over 5 bases. The receptor comes from an adult man with Graves' ophthalmopathy. CDR3 region: CASSPTSGPGGTQYF. The DNA is as follows: TGTGCCAGCAGCCCTACCTCGGGTCCTGGGGGGACCCAGTACTTC.